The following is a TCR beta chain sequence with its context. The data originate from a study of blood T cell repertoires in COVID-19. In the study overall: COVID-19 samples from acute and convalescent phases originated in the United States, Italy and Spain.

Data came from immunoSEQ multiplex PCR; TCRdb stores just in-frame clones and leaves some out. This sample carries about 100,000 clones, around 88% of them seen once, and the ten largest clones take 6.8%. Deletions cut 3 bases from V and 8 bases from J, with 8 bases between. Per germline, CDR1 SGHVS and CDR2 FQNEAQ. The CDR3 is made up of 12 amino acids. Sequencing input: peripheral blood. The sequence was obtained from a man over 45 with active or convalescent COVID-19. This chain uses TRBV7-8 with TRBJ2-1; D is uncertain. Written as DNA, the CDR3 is TGTGCCAGCAGCTTGTCCCTTTATGAGCAGTTCTTC. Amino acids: CASSLSLYEQFF.